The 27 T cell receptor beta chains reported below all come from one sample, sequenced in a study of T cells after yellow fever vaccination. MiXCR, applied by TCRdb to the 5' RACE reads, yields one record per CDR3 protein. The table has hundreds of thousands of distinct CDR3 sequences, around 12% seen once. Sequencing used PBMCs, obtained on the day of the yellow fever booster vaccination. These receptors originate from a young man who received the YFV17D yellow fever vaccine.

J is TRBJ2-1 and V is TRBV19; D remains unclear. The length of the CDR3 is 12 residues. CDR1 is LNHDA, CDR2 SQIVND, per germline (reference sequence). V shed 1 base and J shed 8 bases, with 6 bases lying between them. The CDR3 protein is CASSIGTDEQFF. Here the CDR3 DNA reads TGTGCCAGTAGTATAGGAACCGATGAGCAGTTCTTC.

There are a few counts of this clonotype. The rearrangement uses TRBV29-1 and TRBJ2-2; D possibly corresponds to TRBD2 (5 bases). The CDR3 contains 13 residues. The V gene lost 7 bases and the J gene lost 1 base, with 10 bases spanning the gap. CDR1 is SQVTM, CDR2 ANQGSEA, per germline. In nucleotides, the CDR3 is TGCAGCGGCGGACTGATGAACACCGGGGAGCTGTTTTTT. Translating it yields CSGGLMNTGELFF.

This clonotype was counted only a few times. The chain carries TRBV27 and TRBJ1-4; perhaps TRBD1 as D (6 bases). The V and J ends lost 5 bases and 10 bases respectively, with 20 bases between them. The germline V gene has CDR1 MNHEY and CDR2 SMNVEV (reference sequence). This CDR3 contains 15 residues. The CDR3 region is CASSPTGPEWGKLFF. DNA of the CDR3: TGTGCCAGCAGTCCTACAGGGCCGGAATGGGGAAAACTGTTTTTT.

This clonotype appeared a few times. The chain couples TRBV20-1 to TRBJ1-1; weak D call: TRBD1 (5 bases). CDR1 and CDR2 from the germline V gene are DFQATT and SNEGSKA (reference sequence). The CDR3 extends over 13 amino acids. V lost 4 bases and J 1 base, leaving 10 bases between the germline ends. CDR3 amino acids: CSATGRQNTEAFF. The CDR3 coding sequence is TGCAGTGCTACGGGACGGCAGAACACTGAAGCTTTCTTT.

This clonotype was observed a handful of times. The CDR3 reads CASSSPGQTYF. DNA of the CDR3: TGCGCCAGCAGCTCCCCGGGACAGACGTACTTC. The chain couples TRBV5-1 to TRBJ2-7; 7 nucleotides align to TRBD1. V was clipped by 3 bases and J by 12 bases; unmatched bases: 6. Germline CDR1 SGHRS, CDR2 YFSETQ. CDR3 length: 11 residues.

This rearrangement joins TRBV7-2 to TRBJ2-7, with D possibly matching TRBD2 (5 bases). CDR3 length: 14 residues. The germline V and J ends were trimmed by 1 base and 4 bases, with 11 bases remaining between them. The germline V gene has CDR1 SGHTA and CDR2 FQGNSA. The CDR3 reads CASSLVGGKYEQYF. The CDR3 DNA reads TGTGCCAGCAGCTTAGTCGGAGGAAAATACGAGCAGTACTTC.

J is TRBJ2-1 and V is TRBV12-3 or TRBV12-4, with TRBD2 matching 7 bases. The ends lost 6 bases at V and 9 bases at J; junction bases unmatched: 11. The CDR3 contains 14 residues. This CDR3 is CASRSTSASGEQFF. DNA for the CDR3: TGTGCCAGCAGATCCACTAGCGCCTCGGGTGAGCAGTTCTTC.

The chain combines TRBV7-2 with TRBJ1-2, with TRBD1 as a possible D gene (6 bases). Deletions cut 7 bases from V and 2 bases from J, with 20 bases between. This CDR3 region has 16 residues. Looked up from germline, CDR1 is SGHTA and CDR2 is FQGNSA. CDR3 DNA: TGTGCCAGCACCTATACCATCGGACAGCTGAACTATGGCTACACCTTC. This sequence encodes CASTYTIGQLNYGYTF.

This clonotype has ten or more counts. CDR3 amino acids: CASSLPNSVDTQYF. The CDR3 bases are TGTGCCAGCAGCTTGCCCAATTCGGTAGATACGCAGTATTTT. The rearrangement links TRBV7-3 to TRBJ2-3, with D uncertain. V was cut by 3 bases and J by 5 bases, with 12 bases left in between. The CDR3 consists of 14 residues. The germline gives CDR1 SGHTA, CDR2 FQGTGA.

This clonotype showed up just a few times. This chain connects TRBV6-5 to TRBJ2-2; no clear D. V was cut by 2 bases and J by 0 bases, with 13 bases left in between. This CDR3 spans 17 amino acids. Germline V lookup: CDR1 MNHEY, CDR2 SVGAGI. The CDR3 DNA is TGTGCCAGCAGTTACCGGCCCGGCGGAGCGAACACCGGGGAGCTGTTTTTT. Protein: CASSYRPGGANTGELFF.

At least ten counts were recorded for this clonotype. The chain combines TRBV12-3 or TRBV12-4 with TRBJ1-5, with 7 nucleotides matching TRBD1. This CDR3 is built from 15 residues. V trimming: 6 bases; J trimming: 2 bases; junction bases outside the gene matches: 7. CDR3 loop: CASSPGQAGNQPQHF. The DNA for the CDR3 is TGTGCCAGCAGCCCTGGACAGGCGGGCAATCAGCCCCAGCATTTT.

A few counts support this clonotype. The CDR3 coding sequence is TGCGCCAGCAGCCAAGCTAGCGGGAGCTCCTACAATGAGCAGTTCTTC. Translation gives CASSQASGSSYNEQFF. The chain couples TRBV4-3 to TRBJ2-1, with 10 bases identical to TRBD2. CDR1 is LGHNA and CDR2 is YSLEER in the germline V gene. V was clipped by 1 base and J by 0 bases; unmatched bases: 0. This CDR3 is 16 amino acids long.

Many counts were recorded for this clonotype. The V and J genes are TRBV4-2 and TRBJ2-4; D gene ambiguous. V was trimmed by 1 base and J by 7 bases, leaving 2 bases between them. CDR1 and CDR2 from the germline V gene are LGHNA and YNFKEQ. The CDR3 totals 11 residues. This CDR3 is CASSQANIQYF. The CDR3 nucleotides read TGTGCCAGCAGCCAAGCGAACATTCAGTACTTC.

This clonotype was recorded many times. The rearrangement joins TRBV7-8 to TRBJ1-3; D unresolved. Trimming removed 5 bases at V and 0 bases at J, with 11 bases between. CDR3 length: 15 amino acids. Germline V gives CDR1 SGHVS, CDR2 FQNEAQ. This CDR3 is CASSPALNSGNTIYF. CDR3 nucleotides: TGTGCCAGCAGCCCGGCCCTGAACTCTGGAAACACCATATATTTT.

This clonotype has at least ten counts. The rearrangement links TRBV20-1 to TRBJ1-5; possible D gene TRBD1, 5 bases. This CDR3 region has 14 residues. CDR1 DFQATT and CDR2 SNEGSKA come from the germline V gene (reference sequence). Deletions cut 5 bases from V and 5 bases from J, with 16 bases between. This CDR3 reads CSAASRSGHQPQHF. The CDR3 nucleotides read TGCAGTGCTGCATCCCGGTCGGGACATCAGCCCCAGCATTTT.

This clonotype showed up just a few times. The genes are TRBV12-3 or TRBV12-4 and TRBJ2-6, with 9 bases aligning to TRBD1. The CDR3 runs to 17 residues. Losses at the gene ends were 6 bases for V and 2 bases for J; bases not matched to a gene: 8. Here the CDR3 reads CASSPGTGTAGANVLTF. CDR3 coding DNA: TGTGCCAGCAGCCCAGGGACAGGGACGGCTGGGGCCAACGTCCTGACTTTC.

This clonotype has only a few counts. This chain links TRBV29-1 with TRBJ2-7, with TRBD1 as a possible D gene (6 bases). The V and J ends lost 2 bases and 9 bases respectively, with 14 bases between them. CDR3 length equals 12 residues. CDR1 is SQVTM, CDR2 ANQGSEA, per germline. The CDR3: CSVEQGRNVQYF. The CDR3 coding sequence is TGCAGCGTTGAACAGGGGCGGAACGTGCAGTACTTC.

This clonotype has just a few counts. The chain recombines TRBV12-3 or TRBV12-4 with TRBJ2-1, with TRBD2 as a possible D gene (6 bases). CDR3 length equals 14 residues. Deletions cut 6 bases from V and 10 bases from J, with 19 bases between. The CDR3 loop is CASRRRGSGFEQFF. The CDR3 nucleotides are TGTGCCAGCAGACGACGTGGTAGCGGCTTCGAGCAGTTCTTC.

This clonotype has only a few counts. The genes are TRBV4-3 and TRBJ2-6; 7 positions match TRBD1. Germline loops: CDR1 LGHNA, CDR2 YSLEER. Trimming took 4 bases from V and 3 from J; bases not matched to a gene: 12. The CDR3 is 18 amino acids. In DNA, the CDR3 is TGCGCCAGCAGCCCCTCTGAGGGGGCGATGGTTGGGGCCAACGTCCTGACTTTC. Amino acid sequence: CASSPSEGAMVGANVLTF.

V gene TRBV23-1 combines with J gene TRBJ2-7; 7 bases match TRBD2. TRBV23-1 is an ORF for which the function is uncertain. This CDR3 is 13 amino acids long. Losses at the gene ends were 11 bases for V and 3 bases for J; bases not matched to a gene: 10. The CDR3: CAGGGLVYYEQYF. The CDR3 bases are TGCGCCGGGGGGGGATTAGTTTACTACGAGCAGTACTTC.

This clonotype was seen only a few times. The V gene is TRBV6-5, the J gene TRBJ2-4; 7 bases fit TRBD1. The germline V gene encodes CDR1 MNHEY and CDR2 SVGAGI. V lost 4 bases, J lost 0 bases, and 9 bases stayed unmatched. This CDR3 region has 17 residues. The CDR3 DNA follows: TGTGCCAGCAGTTCTAAGTTGGGACAGCTAGCCAAAAACATTCAGTACTTC. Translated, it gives CASSSKLGQLAKNIQYF.

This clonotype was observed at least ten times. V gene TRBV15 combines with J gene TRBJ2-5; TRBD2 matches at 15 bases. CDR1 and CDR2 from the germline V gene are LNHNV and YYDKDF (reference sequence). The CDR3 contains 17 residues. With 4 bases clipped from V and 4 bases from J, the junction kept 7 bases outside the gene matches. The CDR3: CATSKGLAGGRGETQYF. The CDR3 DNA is TGTGCCACCAGCAAGGGACTAGCGGGAGGTCGCGGAGAGACCCAGTACTTC.

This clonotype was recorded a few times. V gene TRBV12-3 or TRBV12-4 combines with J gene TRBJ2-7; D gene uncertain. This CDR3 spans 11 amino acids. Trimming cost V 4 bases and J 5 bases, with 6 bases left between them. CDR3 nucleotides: TGTGCCAGCAGTTATTTTGACGAGCAGTACTTC. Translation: CASSYFDEQYF.

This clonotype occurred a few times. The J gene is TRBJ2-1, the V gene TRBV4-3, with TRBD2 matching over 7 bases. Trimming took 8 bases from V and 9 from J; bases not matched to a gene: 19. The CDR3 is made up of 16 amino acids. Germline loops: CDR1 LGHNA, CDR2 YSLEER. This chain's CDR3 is CASSIEDPRASGEQFF. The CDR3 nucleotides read TGCGCCAGCTCGATCGAAGATCCGAGGGCTAGCGGTGAGCAGTTCTTC.

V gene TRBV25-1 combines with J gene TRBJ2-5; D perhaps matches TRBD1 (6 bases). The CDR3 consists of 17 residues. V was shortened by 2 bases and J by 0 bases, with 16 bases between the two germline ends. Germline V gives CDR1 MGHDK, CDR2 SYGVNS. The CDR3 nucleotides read TGTGCCAGCAGTGAACGGACAGCTCTAACTTACCAAGAGACCCAGTACTTC. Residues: CASSERTALTYQETQYF.

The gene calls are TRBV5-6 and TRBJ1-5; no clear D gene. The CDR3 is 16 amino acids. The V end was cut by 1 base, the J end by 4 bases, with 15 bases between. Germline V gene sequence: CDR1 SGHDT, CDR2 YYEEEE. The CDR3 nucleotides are TGTGCCAGCAGCTTGTACTCTGTTGGATGGAATCAGCCCCAGCATTTT. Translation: CASSLYSVGWNQPQHF. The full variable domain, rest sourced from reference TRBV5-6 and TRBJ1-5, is DAGVTQSPTHLIKTRGQQVTLRCSPKSGHDTVSWYQQALGQGPQFIFQYYEEEERQRGNFPDRFSGHQFPNYSSELNVNALLLGDSALYLCASSLYSVGWNQPQHFGDGTRLSIL.

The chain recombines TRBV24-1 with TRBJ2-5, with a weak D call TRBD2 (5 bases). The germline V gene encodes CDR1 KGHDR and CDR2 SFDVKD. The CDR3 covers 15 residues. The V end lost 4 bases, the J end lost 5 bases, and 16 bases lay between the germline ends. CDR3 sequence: CATSDGGGPGETQYF. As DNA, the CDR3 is TGTGCCACCAGTGACGGAGGTGGGCCTGGTGAGACCCAGTACTTC.